The present T cell receptor beta chain was sequenced within a study of Graves' ophthalmopathy and Graves' hyperthyroidism. About the study: Before any treatment was given, at initial diagnosis, peripheral blood was collected.

From germline, CDR1 is SNHLY and CDR2 FYNNEI. The V and J ends lost 8 bases and 4 bases respectively, with 12 bases between them. This CDR3 comprises 13 residues. Patients were excluded if they had other autoimmune diseases or uncontrolled infections, and likewise if pregnancy or lactation applied. In its sample, this clonotype was seen many times. RNA transcripts provided the template for amplifying TCR beta CDR3 regions. HTBI primers were used in a first-round RT-PCR, which preceded a second-round multiplex PCR. TCRdb itself ran the multiplex PCR reads through MiXCR, one entry per CDR3 protein. The sample has just over 400,000 distinct CDR3 sequences, 20% to 25% seen once.

The J gene is TRBJ1-5, the V gene TRBV2, with D perhaps matching TRBD1 (5 bases). This clonotype was obtained from a woman between 18 and 29 years old with stable Graves' hyperthyroidism. The specimen sequenced was peripheral blood. CDR3 bases: TGTGCCAGCCGAAGGGACGGGAATCAGCCCCAGCATTTT. This encodes CASRRDGNQPQHF. The full variable domain, rest sourced from reference TRBV2 and TRBJ1-5, is EPEVTQTPSHQVTQMGQEVILRCVPISNHLYFYWYRQILGQKVEFLVSFYNNEISEKSEIFDDQFSVERPDGSNFTLKIRSTKLEDSAMYFCASRRDGNQPQHFGDGTRLSIL.